This T cell receptor beta chain was recorded in a study of T cells in Graves' hyperthyroidism and ophthalmopathy. Study conclusions and caveats: Also found in blood were most expanded thyroid clonotypes above 0.001.

This clonotype was counted many times. Its specificity is unknown. RNA transcripts yielded amplified TCR beta CDR3 regions. First-round RT-PCR targeting the TCR CDR3 was performed with the HTBI primer set. One entry per CDR3 protein, called by TCRdb with MiXCR from the multiplex PCR reads. This sample has about 200,000 distinct CDR3 sequences, with around 19% found just once. The receptor comes from a man aged 40-50 years with Graves' hyperthyroidism. The sample taken for sequencing was blood.

DNA for the CDR3: TGTGCCAGCAGTTTCGAGAGGCGCGGCAATCAGCCCCAGCATTTT. The encoded protein is CASSFERRGNQPQHF. The chain carries TRBV28 and TRBJ1-5, with D unresolved. This CDR3 has 15 residues. The germline V and J ends were trimmed by 3 bases and 2 bases, with 11 bases remaining between them. Per germline, CDR1 MDHEN and CDR2 SYDVKM.